These 32 T cell receptor beta chains came from one sample sequenced in a study of shared clonotypes between healthy human individuals. As defined, naive CD8 cells were CD45RO-negative and positively selected for CCR7, with terminally differentiated effector memory CD45RA+ cells excluded. The assay was immunoSEQ multiplex PCR, and TCRdb's table has in-frame clones only and misses some. The sample lists hundreds of thousands of clones, 90% to 97% occurring once. The sequencing sample was made of naive CD8+ T cells sorted from blood. Source of these receptors: a woman aged 30 to 39 in good health.

This clone occurred once. The chain has TRBV13 and TRBJ2-7; the match to TRBD1 covers 8 bases. The junction had 1 base not matched to a gene; V was cut back by 1 base and J by 2 bases. Germline-derived CDR1 and CDR2 are PRHDT and FYEKMQ (reference sequence). The length of the CDR3 is 14 residues. The CDR3 nucleotides read TGTGCCAGCAGCTTAGCGGGACAGGCCTACGAGCAGTACTTC. As protein: CASSLAGQAYEQYF.

As DNA, the CDR3 is TGTGCCAGCAGTGGTCTCGTGTCCGCGAGGCAAGAGACCCAGTACTTC. This encodes CASSGLVSARQETQYF. The genes are TRBV28 and TRBJ2-5; D unresolved. CDR3 length: 16 residues. Germline assignment: CDR1 MDHEN and CDR2 SYDVKM. Trimming shortened V by 5 bases and J by 2 bases, and 18 bases separated the two germline ends.

The chain's CDR3 is CASSLARGSGDEQFF. DNA of the CDR3: TGTGCCAGCAGCTTAGCCCGCGGGTCCGGGGATGAGCAGTTCTTC. J is TRBJ2-1 and V is TRBV7-3; tentative D call: TRBD2 (5 bases). V lost 2 bases to trimming and J lost 8 bases, with 16 bases between them. The germline V gene encodes CDR1 SGHTA and CDR2 FQGTGA. The CDR3 covers 15 residues.

This chain uses TRBV29-1 with TRBJ2-3; D not certain. Germline V gives CDR1 SQVTM, CDR2 ANQGSEA. The CDR3 loop spans 14 amino acids. V lost 8 bases, J lost 2 bases, and 17 bases lay in between. CDR3 loop: CSPVLAASTDTQYF. Written as DNA, the CDR3 is TGCAGCCCCGTGTTGGCGGCTTCCACAGATACGCAGTATTTT.

V usage is TRBV5-6 and J usage is TRBJ2-1, with TRBD1 identical over 7 bases. Germline V CDR1 and CDR2: SGHDT, YYEEEE. The CDR3 is 15 amino acids. V lost 3 bases to trimming and J lost 6 bases; unmatched junction nucleotides: 9. As DNA, the CDR3 is TGTGCCAGCAGCTCCGGGACAGCGTCTTCCAATGAGCAGTTCTTC. It is translated as CASSSGTASSNEQFF.

This rearrangement joins TRBV11-2 to TRBJ2-7, with 7 positions matching TRBD2. The V gene's germline CDR1 is SGHAT and CDR2 FQNNGV. This CDR3 region has 12 residues. The V segment lost 2 bases and the J segment 6 bases; nucleotides outside the gene matches: 1. CDR3: CASSLWGGEQYF. For the CDR3, the DNA is TGTGCCAGCAGCTTATGGGGGGGCGAGCAGTACTTC. Together with reference TRBV11-2 and TRBJ2-7, the CDR3 gives the full variable domain: EAGVAQSPRYKIIEKRQSVAFWCNPISGHATLYWYQQILGQGPKLLIQFQNNGVVDDSQLPKDRFSAERLKGVDSTLKIQPAKLEDSAVYLCASSLWGGEQYFGPGTRLTVT.

This clone was counted only a few times. The chain joins TRBV5-1 to TRBJ2-7, with D possibly called TRBD1 or TRBD2 (6 bases each). Trimming pared 5 bases from V and 0 bases from J, leaving 9 bases between. CDR1 and CDR2 (germline): SGHRS, YFSETQ. This CDR3 is 13 amino acids long. The CDR3 loop is CASREGDSYEQYF. CDR3 DNA: TGCGCCAGCAGGGAGGGGGACTCCTACGAGCAGTACTTC.

This clone has only one observation. The rearrangement links TRBV27 to TRBJ2-3; D call uncertain. CDR3 length: 16 residues. V gave up 3 bases and J gave up 0 bases, with 13 bases separating them. Germline V lookup: CDR1 MNHEY, CDR2 SMNVEV (reference sequence). In DNA form, the CDR3 reads TGTGCCAGCAGTTTCTGGAAAACCTCTAGCACAGATACGCAGTATTTT. The encoded protein is CASSFWKTSSTDTQYF.

The genes are TRBV28 and TRBJ2-1, with D uncertain. Germline assignment: CDR1 MDHEN and CDR2 SYDVKM. The V end was cut by 2 bases, the J end by 0 bases, with 11 bases between. The CDR3 covers 16 residues. The CDR3: CASSLLYGDSYNEQFF. The CDR3 DNA sequence: TGTGCCAGCAGTTTACTTTACGGAGACTCCTACAATGAGCAGTTCTTC. Full variable domain (outside the CDR3, taken from reference TRBV28 and TRBJ2-1): DVKVTQSSRYLVKRTGEKVFLECVQDMDHENMFWYRQDPGLGLRLIYFSYDVKMKEKGDIPEGYSVSREKKERFSLILESASTNQTSMYLCASSLLYGDSYNEQFFGPGTRLTVL.

The chain couples TRBV27 to TRBJ1-2; the match to TRBD1 covers 12 bases. CDR1 is MNHEY and CDR2 is SMNVEV in the germline V gene (reference sequence). Unmatched junction bases numbered 5, after V lost 9 bases and J lost 0 bases. The CDR3 is 15 amino acids. The CDR3 DNA reads as TGTGCCAGTAAGGGACAGGGGGCTACTAACTATGGCTACACCTTC. Translation: CASKGQGATNYGYTF.

The chain recombines TRBV25-1 with TRBJ1-1; D may be TRBD1 (5 bases). This CDR3 contains 14 residues. The V gene's germline CDR1 is MGHDK and CDR2 SYGVNS. The germline V and J ends were trimmed by 7 bases and 1 base, with 13 bases remaining between them. In DNA form, the CDR3 reads TGTGCCAGCAATTCAGGGTGGCAGAACACTGAAGCTTTCTTT. Translating it yields CASNSGWQNTEAFF.

The gene calls are TRBV29-1 and TRBJ1-5, with D possibly being TRBD1 (5 bases). V shed 6 bases and J shed 0 bases, with 12 bases lying between them. CDR1 is SQVTM and CDR2 is ANQGSEA in the germline V gene. This CDR3 comprises 14 residues. CDR3 bases: TGCAGCGTCTCGACAGACTATAGCAATCAGCCCCAGCATTTT. Translating it yields CSVSTDYSNQPQHF.

This chain uses TRBV6-5 with TRBJ2-7, with a possible D match to TRBD2 (5 bases). The CDR3 runs to 14 residues. Trimming took 4 bases from V and 6 from J, leaving 16 bases between them. Looked up from germline, CDR1 is MNHEY and CDR2 is SVGAGI. In nucleotides, the CDR3 is TGTGCCAGCAGTTGGGGTCGGGATTTGGCCGAGCAGTACTTC. Protein sequence: CASSWGRDLAEQYF.

The chain carries TRBV7-9 and TRBJ2-7; the D gene could be TRBD1 or TRBD2 (5 bases each). This CDR3 comprises 14 residues. CDR1 is SEHNR, CDR2 FQNEAQ, per germline (reference sequence). V was pared by 4 bases and J by 2 bases, with 12 bases between. This CDR3 reads CASSWDLRTYEQYF. The DNA of the CDR3 is TGTGCCAGCAGCTGGGACCTAAGGACCTACGAGCAGTACTTC.

The rearrangement links TRBV9 to TRBJ1-2; possibly TRBD1 for D (5 bases). This CDR3 has 16 amino acids. V lost 3 bases and J 5 bases, leaving 20 bases between the germline ends. Germline CDR1 SGDLS, CDR2 YYNGEE. The CDR3 is CASSGPHQGRGYGYTF. In nucleotides, the CDR3 is TGTGCCAGCAGCGGCCCCCACCAGGGACGGGGGTATGGCTACACCTTC.

The genes are TRBV11-3 and TRBJ1-5, with D unclear. Germline CDR1 reads SGHNT; CDR2 reads YENEEA. V was cut by 0 bases and J by 0 bases, with 6 bases left in between. The length of the CDR3 is 15 residues. The DNA of the CDR3 is TGTGCCAGCAGCTTAGATCGGGTTAGCAATCAGCCCCAGCATTTT. It encodes CASSLDRVSNQPQHF.

The chain employs TRBV7-8 and TRBJ2-7; D is tentatively TRBD1 or TRBD2 (5 bases each). V shed 3 bases and J shed 4 bases, with 13 bases lying between them. CDR1 SGHVS and CDR2 FQNEAQ come from the germline V gene. This CDR3 contains 14 residues. This CDR3 is CASSFGTRGYEQYF. CDR3 bases: TGTGCCAGCAGCTTTGGGACCAGAGGGTACGAGCAGTACTTC.

The V and J genes are TRBV5-1 and TRBJ2-5; D unresolved. Matching the DNA end better, TRBJ2-7 makes the J call doubtful. CDR3 length: 15 amino acids. Germline V gene sequence: CDR1 SGHRS, CDR2 YFSETQ. The CDR3 DNA follows: TGCGCCAGCAGCTTGGCCATTGGATACTCCTACGAGCAGTACTTC. Its protein product is CASSLAIGYSYEQYF.

The table lists this clone with a count of one. The rearrangement joins TRBV11-2 to TRBJ2-1; 7 bases fit TRBD2. Germline CDR1 and CDR2: SGHAT and FQNNGV. The trim removed 3 bases at V and 4 bases at J, leaving 6 bases unmatched. This CDR3 is built from 15 residues. The CDR3: CASSFPQRDYNEQFF. The CDR3, as DNA: TGTGCCAGCAGCTTTCCACAGCGGGATTACAATGAGCAGTTCTTC. Together with reference TRBV11-2 and TRBJ2-1, the CDR3 gives the full variable domain: EAGVAQSPRYKIIEKRQSVAFWCNPISGHATLYWYQQILGQGPKLLIQFQNNGVVDDSQLPKDRFSAERLKGVDSTLKIQPAKLEDSAVYLCASSFPQRDYNEQFFGPGTRLTVL.

The chain has TRBV11-2 and TRBJ1-2, with 7 bases identical to TRBD1. CDR3 length: 15 amino acids. Germline CDR1 and CDR2: SGHAT and FQNNGV. Losses at the gene ends were 5 bases for V and 3 bases for J; bases not matched to a gene: 9. CDR3 in DNA: TGTGCCAGCAGCGCCGGGACAGAGTCGTACTATGGCTACACCTTC. Residues: CASSAGTESYYGYTF.

The V and J genes are TRBV2 and TRBJ2-5, with TRBD2 identical over 7 bases. V shed 3 bases, J shed 0 bases, and the junction held 10 bases outside the gene matches. There are 17 residues in the CDR3. Germline V lookup: CDR1 SNHLY, CDR2 FYNNEI. Here the CDR3 DNA reads TGTGCCAGCAGTGACCTAGCGGCTACAGAGTACCAAGAGACCCAGTACTTC. This encodes CASSDLAATEYQETQYF. Supplemented by reference TRBV2 and TRBJ2-5, the full variable domain reads EPEVTQTPSHQVTQMGQEVILRCVPISNHLYFYWYRQILGQKVEFLVSFYNNEISEKSEIFDDQFSVERPDGSNFTLKIRSTKLEDSAMYFCASSDLAATEYQETQYFGPGTRLLVL.

This chain joins TRBV29-1 and TRBJ2-3; 7 nucleotides align to TRBD2. Germline CDR1 is SQVTM and CDR2 is ANQGSEA. This CDR3 has 13 amino acids. The ends lost 0 bases at V and 11 bases at J; junction bases unmatched: 8. Here the CDR3 DNA reads TGCAGCGTTGAAGAGCGGGAGAGGGGCATGCAGTATTTT. As protein: CSVEERERGMQYF.

This chain connects TRBV19 to TRBJ2-7, with a possible D match to TRBD2 (5 bases). This CDR3 region has 14 residues. CDR1 and CDR2 from the germline V gene are LNHDA and SQIVND (reference sequence). The V and J ends lost 5 bases and 3 bases respectively, with 14 bases between them. In nucleotides, the CDR3 is TGTGCCAGTAGTCCTCTAGCCGTGGGCTACGAGCAGTACTTC. It specifies CASSPLAVGYEQYF.

V gene TRBV29-1 combines with J gene TRBJ2-3, with D possibly being TRBD1 or TRBD2 (5 bases each). The CDR3 runs 16 residues. From germline, CDR1 is SQVTM and CDR2 ANQGSEA. V lost 6 bases and J 1 base, leaving 20 bases between the germline ends. The CDR3 sequence is CSVPGTALWGTDTQYF. CDR3 nucleotides: TGCAGCGTGCCCGGGACGGCCCTTTGGGGCACAGATACGCAGTATTTT.

The genes are TRBV28 and TRBJ2-5; TRBD2 is a possible D gene (5 bases). The J call may be in error: the DNA end matches TRBJ2-7 better. The CDR3 loop spans 13 amino acids. The germline CDR1 and CDR2 sequences are MDHEN and SYDVKM. CDR3 protein: CASPRGQTYEQYF. For the CDR3, the DNA is TGTGCCAGCCCTCGAGGGCAGACCTACGAGCAGTACTTC.

The chain is built from TRBV6-1 and TRBJ1-6; D gene uncertain. CDR1 is MNHNS and CDR2 is SASEGT in the germline V gene. This CDR3 has 14 amino acids. The V gene lost 1 base and the J gene lost 10 bases, with 11 bases spanning the gap. CDR3 amino acids: CASSEVGSGSPLHF. In nucleotides, the CDR3 is TGTGCCAGCAGTGAAGTGGGATCGGGGTCACCCCTCCACTTT.

The chain couples TRBV6-1 to TRBJ1-2; no clear D gene. The CDR3 has 14 amino acids. Germline V CDR1 and CDR2: MNHNS, SASEGT. V gave up 2 bases and J gave up 8 bases, with 15 bases separating them. The CDR3 DNA follows: TGTGCCAGCAGTGAAAACACGGACCCTGGGGGCTACACCTTC. It codes for CASSENTDPGGYTF.

The chain uses TRBV2 and TRBJ2-5; TRBD1 might be the D (6 bases). Looked up from germline, CDR1 is SNHLY and CDR2 is FYNNEI. The CDR3 consists of 14 residues. Between the trimmed V and J ends, which lost 4 bases and 2 bases, there was a span of 11 bases. The CDR3 here is CASSGTALQETQYF. In DNA form, the CDR3 reads TGTGCCAGCAGTGGGACAGCCCTTCAAGAGACCCAGTACTTC.

V usage is TRBV4-1 and J usage is TRBJ1-2; no clear D. Trimming left V 4 bases short and J 0 bases short, with 9 bases between. Germline values: CDR1 MGHRA, CDR2 YSYEKL. This CDR3 spans 14 amino acids. The CDR3 loop reads CASSPLRANYGYTF. The CDR3 bases are TGCGCCAGCAGCCCGCTACGAGCTAACTATGGCTACACCTTC.

CDR3 nucleotides: TGTGCCAGCAGTCCCCGGGACAGATATGGCTACACCTTC. Translation gives CASSPRDRYGYTF. The rearrangement uses TRBV28 and TRBJ1-2, with TRBD1 matching over 7 bases. This CDR3 is 13 amino acids long. V lost 5 bases to trimming and J lost 5 bases; unmatched junction nucleotides: 5. Per the germline V gene, CDR1 is MDHEN and CDR2 is SYDVKM.

This clone showed up just once. Other DNA variants within this sample encode the same CDR3. The chain is built from TRBV2 and TRBJ2-7; 7 positions agree with TRBD1. V was pared by 4 bases and J by 3 bases, with 3 bases of the junction left unmatched. The CDR3 totals 13 residues. The germline V gene encodes CDR1 SNHLY and CDR2 FYNNEI. This chain's CDR3 is CASSVYRGYEQYF. The CDR3 nucleotides read TGTGCCAGCAGTGTGTACAGGGGCTACGAGCAGTACTTC.

V gene TRBV7-8 combines with J gene TRBJ1-2; no reliable D call. Germline CDR1 SGHVS, CDR2 FQNEAQ. This CDR3 region has 14 residues. Trimming cost V 4 bases and J 0 bases, with 9 bases left between them. The CDR3 reads CASSSDQANYGYTF. CDR3 in DNA: TGTGCCAGCAGCTCCGACCAGGCTAACTATGGCTACACCTTC.